The 27 T cell receptor beta chains below all came from one sample that was sequenced in a study of blood T cell repertoires in COVID-19. Profiling relied on immunoSEQ multiplex PCR, and the TCRdb table lists in-frame clones only, not all of them. Of 340,000 or so clones listed, 87% are singletons. The sequenced material came from peripheral blood. The receptors derive from a man in his forties or fifties with active or convalescent COVID-19.

The chain links TRBV11-2 to TRBJ2-5, with 7 bases fitting TRBD2. Germline-derived CDR1 and CDR2 are SGHAT and FQNNGV. The CDR3 consists of 15 residues. V dropped 3 bases and J dropped 5; count of bases not matched to a gene: 9. CDR3: CASSLGGSIGETQYF. The CDR3 DNA is TGTGCCAGCAGCTTGGGAGGGAGTATAGGGGAGACCCAGTACTTC.

The chain uses TRBV15 and TRBJ2-2; 12 bases align to TRBD2. The CDR3 loop spans 17 amino acids. V was clipped by 3 bases and J by 4 bases; unmatched bases: 6. Germline-derived CDR1 and CDR2 are LNHNV and YYDKDF (reference sequence). The CDR3 DNA reads TGTGCCACCAGCAGTCCTAGCGGGAGGGTGGGCACCGGGGAGCTGTTTTTT. As protein: CATSSPSGRVGTGELFF.

The gene calls are TRBV5-6 and TRBJ1-3; D ambiguous. This CDR3 has 19 amino acids. Trimming cost V 2 bases and J 0 bases, with 21 bases left between them. CDR1 is SGHDT and CDR2 is YYEEEE in the germline V gene. The CDR3 DNA follows: TGTGCCAGCAGCTTTCGCTACCGATCTCCTTCTACCTCTGGAAACACCATATATTTT. This translates into CASSFRYRSPSTSGNTIYF.

The chain carries TRBV18 and TRBJ2-1, with 8 bases lining up with TRBD1. The CDR3 extends over 15 amino acids. V was pared by 5 bases and J by 2 bases, with 5 bases of the junction left unmatched. CDR1 is KGHSH and CDR2 is LQKENI in the germline V gene. Here the CDR3 reads CASSNRGFTYNEQFF. DNA of the CDR3: TGTGCCAGCTCAAACAGGGGGTTCACCTACAATGAGCAGTTCTTC. Filled out from reference TRBV18 and TRBJ2-1, the complete variable domain reads NAGVMQNPRHLVRRRGQEARLRCSPMKGHSHVYWYRQLPEEGLKFMVYLQKENIIDESGMPKERFSAEFPKEGPSILRIQQVVRGDSAAYFCASSNRGFTYNEQFFGPGTRLTVL.

CDR3 sequence (DNA): TGTGCCAGCAGCGAGGGGGCAGTCTATGGCTACACCTTC. It yields the protein CASSEGAVYGYTF. The chain uses TRBV9 and TRBJ1-2; 7 bases fit TRBD1. This CDR3 has 13 residues. Germline V gene lookup returns CDR1 SGDLS and CDR2 YYNGEE. Germline trimming cut 3 bases from V and 4 bases from J; bases unmatched to any gene: 3.

The chain has TRBV7-8 and TRBJ1-1; 8 bases fit TRBD1. The CDR3 totals 15 residues. The germline V gene has CDR1 SGHVS and CDR2 FQNEAQ. Unmatched junction bases numbered 9, after V lost 4 bases and J lost 5 bases. CDR3 loop: CASSWMTGAETEAFF. The CDR3 bases are TGTGCCAGCAGCTGGATGACAGGGGCGGAAACTGAAGCTTTCTTT.

This chain joins TRBV6-5 and TRBJ1-5; D unclear. Germline V gives CDR1 MNHEY, CDR2 SVGAGI. The V end lost 8 bases, the J end lost 3 bases, and 11 bases lay between the germline ends. The CDR3 has 13 residues. The CDR3 sequence: CASSDYSNQPQHF. The CDR3 DNA follows: TGTGCCAGCTCGGACTATTCCAATCAGCCCCAGCATTTT.

The J gene is TRBJ1-1, the V gene TRBV2; D gene ambiguous. The germline V and J ends were trimmed by 7 bases and 0 bases, with 9 bases remaining between them. The CDR3 loop spans 13 amino acids. Germline V gives CDR1 SNHLY, CDR2 FYNNEI. CDR3 DNA sequence: TGTGCCAGCAATAGAGCGGTGAACACTGAAGCTTTCTTT. Protein sequence: CASNRAVNTEAFF.

V is TRBV28 and J is TRBJ2-7; the match to TRBD2 covers 13 bases. The germline V gene encodes CDR1 MDHEN and CDR2 SYDVKM. V shed 6 bases and J 4 bases; nucleotides not matched to a gene: 6. This CDR3 contains 15 residues. CDR3 sequence reads: CASRPTSGGGYEQYF. DNA for the CDR3: TGTGCCAGCAGGCCCACTAGCGGGGGGGGTTACGAGCAGTACTTC.

V gene TRBV4-1 combines with J gene TRBJ2-1; tentatively, D is TRBD1 (5 bases). This CDR3 contains 16 residues. V lost 4 bases, J lost 0 bases, and 13 bases lay in between. Germline-derived CDR1 and CDR2 are MGHRA and YSYEKL. CDR3 in DNA: TGCGCCAGCAGCCTAACGACAGACCACTCCTACAATGAGCAGTTCTTC. Its protein is CASSLTTDHSYNEQFF.

This clone has only one observation. The CDR3, as DNA: TGTGCCAGCAGCGTAGAGGGACGGGGGGACAATGAGCAGTTCTTC. Translated: CASSVEGRGDNEQFF. The chain employs TRBV9 and TRBJ2-1; 7 nucleotides align to TRBD2. V gave up 0 bases and J gave up 5 bases; unmatched junction bases: 5. The CDR3 has 15 amino acids. CDR1 is SGDLS, CDR2 YYNGEE, per germline.

DNA for the CDR3: TGTGCCATCAGTGAGCCCCACGTCCAGGGGAATGAGCAGTTCTTC. This gives the protein CAISEPHVQGNEQFF. This rearrangement joins TRBV10-3 to TRBJ2-1; the D gene is possibly TRBD1 (6 bases). There are 15 residues in the CDR3. The germline gives CDR1 ENHRY, CDR2 SYGVKD. Trimming shortened V by 2 bases and J by 7 bases, and 15 bases separated the two germline ends.

This chain connects TRBV19 to TRBJ1-1; D remains ambiguous. The germline V gene has CDR1 LNHDA and CDR2 SQIVND (reference sequence). Trimming removed 7 bases from V and 4 bases from J, with 19 bases in between. The length of the CDR3 is 15 residues. CDR3 nucleotides: TGTGCCAGTACCCCCCCCAAGTACGTGAGCACTGAAGCTTTCTTT. This codes for CASTPPKYVSTEAFF.

The chain carries TRBV2 and TRBJ1-5; 7 bases are a match to TRBD1. The CDR3 extends over 14 amino acids. Trimming took 7 bases from V and 5 from J; bases not matched to a gene: 8. Germline V gene lookup returns CDR1 SNHLY and CDR2 FYNNEI. The CDR3 sequence: CASKTGTAYQPQHF. For the CDR3, the DNA is TGTGCCAGCAAAACCGGGACAGCATATCAGCCCCAGCATTTT.

V is TRBV4-3 and J is TRBJ1-3; D uncertain. V lost 4 bases and J 4 bases, leaving 23 bases between the germline ends. This CDR3 has 18 residues. Germline V gives CDR1 LGHNA, CDR2 YSLEER. The CDR3 sequence is CASSLNGVEQRRGNTIYF. In DNA, the CDR3 is TGCGCCAGCAGCCTGAATGGGGTAGAACAGCGGAGGGGAAACACCATATATTTT.

V is TRBV27 and J is TRBJ1-6; D gene unclear. Germline-derived CDR1 and CDR2 are MNHEY and SMNVEV (reference sequence). With 4 bases removed from V and 10 bases from J, the gap between germline ends came to 14 bases. The CDR3 totals 14 residues. Here the CDR3 reads CASSSGNQRSPLHF. The CDR3 DNA follows: TGTGCCAGCAGTTCGGGCAATCAGCGGTCACCCCTCCACTTT.

The chain couples TRBV15 to TRBJ2-5; tentatively, D is TRBD2 (6 bases). Germline values: CDR1 LNHNV, CDR2 YYDKDF (reference sequence). The CDR3 length is 20 residues. Trimming cost V 0 bases and J 2 bases, with 25 bases left between them. This CDR3 reads CATSRESPRQRLGLQETQYF. The CDR3 DNA is TGTGCCACCAGCAGAGAAAGCCCGCGGCAGAGACTAGGACTACAAGAGACCCAGTACTTC.

The gene calls are TRBV5-1 and TRBJ2-5, with D uncertain. V lost 1 base to trimming and J lost 0 bases, with 10 bases between them. This CDR3 spans 15 amino acids. CDR1 SGHRS and CDR2 YFSETQ come from the germline V gene. DNA of the CDR3: TGCGCCAGCAGCTTGAATCTGCCTAACCAAGAGACCCAGTACTTC. It is translated as CASSLNLPNQETQYF.

The rearrangement links TRBV20-1 to TRBJ2-3, with a tentative D call TRBD2 (5 bases). Germline CDR1 DFQATT, CDR2 SNEGSKA (reference sequence). The CDR3 runs 11 residues. V dropped 2 bases and J dropped 5 bases, with 5 bases sitting between them. In DNA form, the CDR3 reads TGCAGTGCTAGACGGGGAGATACGCAGTATTTT. Translated: CSARRGDTQYF.

Details on this clone: The sample contains more than one DNA sequence encoding this CDR3. The gene calls are TRBV29-1 and TRBJ2-5; weak D call: TRBD1 (6 bases). The CDR3 has 13 amino acids. Germline CDR1 and CDR2: SQVTM and ANQGSEA. Trimming removed 1 base at V and 5 bases at J, with 11 bases between. The CDR3: CSVEVGAQETQYF. The CDR3 nucleotides read TGCAGCGTTGAAGTGGGGGCCCAGGAGACCCAGTACTTC.

This clone was picked up one time. The chain uses TRBV18 and TRBJ2-7; TRBD1 matches at 7 bases. This CDR3 spans 13 amino acids. V shed 5 bases, J shed 2 bases, and the junction held 3 bases outside the gene matches. Germline values: CDR1 KGHSH, CDR2 LQKENI. This CDR3 reads CASSKRGPYEQYF. The CDR3 DNA sequence: TGTGCCAGCTCAAAGAGGGGGCCCTACGAGCAGTACTTC.

The chain combines TRBV28 with TRBJ1-6, with D unresolved. This CDR3 is 13 amino acids long. The V and J ends lost 6 bases and 7 bases respectively, with 10 bases between them. Germline V CDR1 and CDR2: MDHEN, SYDVKM. The DNA for the CDR3 is TGTGCCAGCAGACAGTACGCAAATTCACCCCTCCACTTT. It specifies CASRQYANSPLHF.

The chain is built from TRBV28 and TRBJ1-1; 7 bases fit TRBD1. The CDR3 is 14 amino acids. V was clipped by 7 bases and J by 0 bases; unmatched bases: 5. CDR1 and CDR2 from the germline V gene are MDHEN and SYDVKM. CDR3 DNA: TGTGCCAGCACCCCCGGGACAGTGAACACTGAAGCTTTCTTT. It yields the protein CASTPGTVNTEAFF.

V usage is TRBV9 and J usage is TRBJ1-2, with D possibly being TRBD1 (5 bases). The CDR3 runs 16 residues. V lost 0 bases to trimming and J lost 1 base, with 13 bases between them. Germline V lookup: CDR1 SGDLS, CDR2 YYNGEE. Written as DNA, the CDR3 is TGTGCCAGCAGCGTAGGACCCCAGGGAAATAACTATGGCTACACCTTC. Its translation is CASSVGPQGNNYGYTF.

DNA of the CDR3: TGTGCCAGCAGTTTAGGGTCCAGGGCCCATGGCTACACCTTC. This encodes CASSLGSRAHGYTF. The chain couples TRBV28 to TRBJ1-2, with D perhaps TRBD1 (5 bases). This CDR3 has 14 residues. CDR1 and CDR2 from the germline V gene are MDHEN and SYDVKM. Trimming shortened V by 2 bases and J by 6 bases, and 13 bases separated the two germline ends.

The V call is TRBV2, the J call TRBJ2-1; 8 positions match TRBD2. Germline-derived CDR1 and CDR2 are SNHLY and FYNNEI. The CDR3 is 16 amino acids. Trimming took 7 bases from V and 3 from J; bases not matched to a gene: 11. The CDR3 bases are TGTGCCAGCACTTCTGAATTAGCGGGACTCTACAATGAGCAGTTCTTC. Its protein product is CASTSELAGLYNEQFF.

This clone was detected only a few times. This chain connects TRBV6-6 to TRBJ2-7; 10 positions match TRBD1. Trimming removed 5 bases from V and 7 bases from J; junction bases left unmatched: 5. The CDR3 covers 13 residues. Germline-derived CDR1 and CDR2 are MNHNY and SVGAGI (reference sequence). The CDR3 nucleotides read TGTGCCAGCAGTAGGACAGGGGGTTGGGAGCAGTACTTC. Its translation: CASSRTGGWEQYF.